This T cell receptor (beta chain) was sequenced in a study of glioma-infiltrating T cells after dendritic cell vaccination. General study points: Few patients contributed both blood and tumor specimens.

Measured with immunoSEQ multiplex PCR; TCRdb has only the in-frame clones, and not every one. The repertoire holds 70,000 to 100,000 clones, with around 83% as singletons. Time point reported: after dendritic cell vaccination, including at tumor progression/relapse. Regarding this clone: Its antigen is unknown.

The specimen comprised blood, sampled after dendritic cell vaccination. The source is a human donor with glioblastoma.

CDR3 in DNA: TGCGCCAGCAGCCAAGATCAGGGACAGGGCACAGATACGCAGTATTTT. Its translation: CASSQDQGQGTDTQYF. This rearrangement joins TRBV4-3 to TRBJ2-3; TRBD1 agrees at 8 bases. The V gene end was trimmed by 0 bases and the J gene end by 1 base; junction bases not matched to a gene: 3. The CDR3 totals 16 residues. Germline V lookup: CDR1 LGHNA, CDR2 YSLEER.